Listed below are T cell receptor beta chains from one sample, sequenced in a study of T cell responses to AZD1222 COVID-19 vaccine. Assay used: immunoSEQ multiplex PCR; TCRdb lists only in-frame clones, some missing. Altogether tens of thousands of clones are present, about 80% being singletons, with the ten largest covering around 5%. Sample: peripheral blood, taken 28 days after the second AZD1222 dose. The source is an adult who received the AZD1222 COVID-19 vaccine. The CDR3 runs from the conserved cysteine through the conserved F or W. Fields, in order: CDR3 protein, J gene, clone size, V gene. Clone size appears in some rows only: once, few, many, or a class for an expanded clone.

CASSRDRSTDTQYF | TRBJ2-3 | NA | TRBV2
CASSLGGGSNNEQFF | TRBJ2-1 | NA | TRBV5-4
CASSFGTAGKTEAFF | TRBJ1-1 | NA | TRBV7-9
CASSLGTGGAGLVRETQYF | TRBJ2-5 | few | TRBV7-8
CASRDRDYGYTF | TRBJ1-2 | few | TRBV28
CASTKGREANYGYTF | TRBJ1-2 | few | TRBV19
CASSLAGGSFRASEQYF | TRBJ2-7 | NA | TRBV5-4
CASSYGGAAGNTIYF | TRBJ1-3 | NA | TRBV6-5
CASSPAALEETQYF | TRBJ2-5 | few | TRBV18
CASSHTRTPARGETQYF | TRBJ2-5 | NA | TRBV27
CASSLGPGGQGYTF | TRBJ1-2 | few | TRBV28
CASTSRLEWPQHF | TRBJ1-5 | NA | TRBV28
CASSPPGVQETQYF | TRBJ2-5 | NA | TRBV5-1
CASSSLAGGTDTQYF | TRBJ2-3 | once | TRBV7-2
CSVENRGREKLFF | TRBJ1-4 | NA | TRBV29-1
CASSAGTGLEADTQYF | TRBJ2-3 | NA | TRBV11-3
CASGKHRGPSSYGYTF | TRBJ1-2 | NA | TRBV28
CASSLRQNYGYTF | TRBJ1-2 | NA | TRBV12-3/TRBV12-4
CASSPQDTQYF | TRBJ2-3 | NA | TRBV7-9
CASSDGQTRGYTF | TRBJ1-2 | NA | TRBV6-1
CASSFRGPGEVADTQYF | TRBJ2-3 | NA | TRBV19
CASSLLPTSGRTIEQYF | TRBJ2-7 | NA | TRBV7-9
CASSISGAGTQPQHF | TRBJ1-5 | NA | TRBV19
CAISDLAGGDRDTQYF | TRBJ2-3 | NA | TRBV10-3
CASSLWSITEAFF | TRBJ1-1 | NA | TRBV28
CASSLEGGRAPGELFF | TRBJ2-2 | NA | TRBV7-2
CSVETDRMNTEAFF | TRBJ1-1 | NA | TRBV29-1
CASSPSTDTQYF | TRBJ2-3 | NA | TRBV7-9
CASRSRQGDQPQHF | TRBJ1-5 | once | TRBV2
CASSLVGQRTEAFF | TRBJ1-1 | few | TRBV4-1
CASRVGQGGVYSNQPQHF | TRBJ1-5 | NA | TRBV2
CASSVGAGVAGNTIYF | TRBJ1-3 | once | TRBV9
CAIKLDSLEQFF | TRBJ2-1 | NA | TRBV10-3
CATTPPTFNTEAFF | TRBJ1-1 | NA | TRBV24-1
CASSIYGEIMSPNEKLFF | TRBJ1-4 | NA | TRBV19
CASSQSTGGQGVYGYTF | TRBJ1-2 | few | TRBV19
CASAQSGLGGNTIYF | TRBJ1-3 | NA | TRBV3-1/TRBV3-2
CASSPGGRISGNTIYF | TRBJ1-3 | NA | TRBV5-1
CASSLRGQGGSPLHF | TRBJ1-6 | NA | TRBV11-2
CASSTGSLGLPLHF | TRBJ1-6 | NA | TRBV6-5
CATSRDPPDEQFF | TRBJ2-1 | NA | TRBV15
CASSPTSGSYNEQFF | TRBJ2-1 | NA | TRBV18
CASSTPGDLYEQYF | TRBJ2-7 | NA | TRBV19
CASSRRAENEKLFF | TRBJ1-4 | few | TRBV3-1/TRBV3-2
CASSSTETYEQYF | TRBJ2-7 | NA | TRBV28
CASSFLQEASYEQYF | TRBJ2-7 | NA | TRBV5-1
CASSLGGGGPHEQFF | TRBJ2-1 | NA | TRBV7-9
CASSSIPRDSGNTIYF | TRBJ1-3 | NA | TRBV28
CASSPLAVSTDTQYF | TRBJ2-3 | NA | TRBV11-2
CASSVYPPENTEAFF | TRBJ1-1 | NA | TRBV27
CASSYLKDRGYSNTEAFF | TRBJ1-1 | NA | TRBV6-2/TRBV6-3
CASSQDRASAPTDYNEQFF | TRBJ2-1 | NA | TRBV3-1/TRBV3-2
CASSDIGTSGSLDTQYF | TRBJ2-3 | few | TRBV10-1
CASSQVERVRGEQYF | TRBJ2-7 | once | TRBV3-1/TRBV3-2
CATTPRDSRYNEQFF | TRBJ2-1 | NA | TRBV27
CASSGGARETQYF | TRBJ2-5 | NA | TRBV7-2
CASNPNQDAEAFF | TRBJ1-1 | NA | TRBV28